This TCR beta chain appears in the sequencing data of a study of T cell repertoires in aging, cancer and after chemotherapy. A mixed TRB-A/B primer pool amplified rearranged TRB by multiplex touch-down PCR. TCRdb reprocessed the multiplex PCR reads via MiXCR and lists one record per CDR3 protein. The sample lists almost 8,500 distinct CDR3 sequences, less than 35% occurring once. As regards this clonotype: Antigen unknown.

Germline CDR1 LNHNV, CDR2 YYDKDF (reference sequence). The CDR3 runs to 15 residues. V was cut by 0 bases and J by 6 bases, with 11 bases left in between. Findings and limits, study-wide: In healthy donors, age-related TCR diversity loss mainly reflected lost richness.

The template was genomic DNA from peripheral blood, not RNA. This chain joins TRBV15 and TRBJ2-2, with D maybe TRBD2 (5 bases). Sequencing was carried out using blood. The TCR originated in a human donor in good health. Here the CDR3 DNA reads TGTGCCACCAGCAGAGAGCAGACTATACCCGGGGAGCTGTTTTTT. This codes for CATSREQTIPGELFF.